This T cell receptor (beta chain) comes out of a study of response to subunit inactivated influenza vaccine. MiXCR, applied by TCRdb to the RT-PCR reads, yields one record per CDR3 protein. Of around 750,000 distinct CDR3 sequences listed, 21% are singletons. This clonotype was counted only a few times. Its antigen is not known. Study findings and constraints: The authors offered the suggestion that each seasonal influenza vaccination recruits few new T cells.

This CDR3 has 15 amino acids. V shed 3 bases, J shed 7 bases, and the junction held 9 bases outside the gene matches. The germline V gene has CDR1 DFQATT and CDR2 SNEGSKA (reference sequence). The chain has TRBV20-1 and TRBJ2-1, with 10 bases lining up with TRBD2. The sequence was collected from a man aged 50-59 years who received an inactivated influenza vaccine. The input for sequencing was PBMCs from blood, taken around 5 days after vaccination. The CDR3 loop reads CSASSVSSGRNEQFF. The CDR3 bases are TGCAGTGCTAGCTCGGTGTCTAGCGGGAGAAATGAGCAGTTCTTC.